This TCR beta chain was captured in a study of cytomegalovirus exposure and HLA in healthy donors. Primers for the PCR totalled 60 Vbeta and 13 Jbeta. Data came from immunoSEQ multiplex PCR; TCRdb stores just in-frame clones and leaves some out. The sample includes roughly 140,000 clones, around 73% seen only once; the top ten take 14%. This clone has only one observation. Germline values: CDR1 SGHRS, CDR2 YFSETQ. Trimming removed 2 bases at V and 4 bases at J, with 9 bases between. This CDR3 spans 13 amino acids. This sequence originates from a human donor in good health. The sample consisted of PBMCs. V gene TRBV5-1 combines with J gene TRBJ1-2; D ambiguous. The CDR3 DNA is TGCGCCAGCAGCTTCGGAGGGCCCTATGGCTACACCTTC. This translates into CASSFGGPYGYTF.